Below are 13 T cell receptor beta chains sequenced from a single sample in a study of cytomegalovirus exposure and HLA in healthy donors. PCR amplification relied on 60 Vbeta primers (plus 13 Jbeta primers). Sequenced by immunoSEQ multiplex PCR; TCRdb stores in-frame clones only, minus some. The data hold some 150,000 clones, with roughly 80% observed a single time. The sequenced material came from PBMCs. These receptors came from a man between 25 and 39 years old in good health and CMV-seropositive.

V gene TRBV4-3 combines with J gene TRBJ1-2; TRBD1 is a possible D gene (5 bases). CDR1 LGHNA and CDR2 YSLEER come from the germline V gene. The CDR3 runs 14 residues. V was cut by 0 bases and J by 6 bases, with 11 bases left in between. The CDR3 region has the DNA TGCGCCAGCAGCCAAGAGACGGGCAGGGATGGCTACACCTTC. This translates into CASSQETGRDGYTF.

The V gene is TRBV7-2, the J gene TRBJ2-5, with 8 nucleotides matching TRBD2. Germline CDR1 SGHTA, CDR2 FQGNSA. This CDR3 has 16 residues. Germline trimming cut 1 base from V and 6 bases from J; bases unmatched to any gene: 10. The CDR3 loop is CASSLESGGAMKTQYF. The CDR3 DNA reads as TGTGCCAGCAGCTTAGAGTCGGGGGGGGCCATGAAGACCCAGTACTTC.

Worth noting for this clone: One end of the junction varies from germline; a read error may be responsible. This rearrangement joins TRBV23-1 to TRBJ1-6; possible D gene TRBD1, 5 bases. TRBV23-1 is identified as an open reading frame with a role that is uncertain. The CDR3 consists of 12 residues. DNA for the CDR3: TGCGCCAGCAGTCAAATTTTCCAGGGCCGATACTTT. As protein: CASSQIFQGRYF.

The chain joins TRBV11-2 to TRBJ1-1, with 7 bases fitting TRBD1. J was trimmed by 6 bases and V by 5 bases; bases with no gene match: 9. The germline CDR1 and CDR2 sequences are SGHAT and FQNNGV. The CDR3 is 14 residues long. The CDR3 nucleotides read TGTGCCAGCAGCCTTTTACAGGGGATGCCTGAAGCTTTCTTT. This encodes CASSLLQGMPEAFF.

The chain couples TRBV2 to TRBJ1-4; the D gene is possibly TRBD1 (5 bases). CDR1 is SNHLY, CDR2 FYNNEI, per germline. V was cut by 6 bases and J by 0 bases, with 8 bases left in between. The CDR3 spans 14 residues. The CDR3 loop is CASSKTATNEKLFF. The CDR3 DNA reads TGTGCCAGCAGCAAGACAGCAACTAATGAAAAACTGTTTTTT. Filled out from reference TRBV2 and TRBJ1-4, the complete variable domain reads EPEVTQTPSHQVTQMGQEVILRCVPISNHLYFYWYRQILGQKVEFLVSFYNNEISEKSEIFDDQFSVERPDGSNFTLKIRSTKLEDSAMYFCASSKTATNEKLFFGSGTQLSVL.

The rearrangement joins TRBV4-1 to TRBJ2-7; 11 positions agree with TRBD2. Germline CDR1 is MGHRA and CDR2 is YSYEKL. The CDR3 is made up of 15 amino acids. V trimming: 4 bases; J trimming: 3 bases; junction bases outside the gene matches: 5. CDR3 sequence: CASSRVAGGYYEQYF. Written as DNA, the CDR3 is TGCGCCAGCAGCCGAGTAGCGGGGGGGTACTACGAGCAGTACTTC.

This clone was seen only a few times. The rearrangement links TRBV7-9 to TRBJ2-7, with 15 bases that match TRBD2. CDR1 SEHNR and CDR2 FQNEAQ come from the germline V gene (reference sequence). This CDR3 spans 15 amino acids. The J segment lost 6 bases and the V segment lost 4 bases, leaving 4 bases of the junction unmatched. CDR3 nucleotides: TGTGCCAGCAGCTGGACTAGCGGGAGGGCCGGCGAGCAGTACTTC. Protein product: CASSWTSGRAGEQYF.

In its sample, this clone was seen once. The chain couples TRBV6-5 to TRBJ1-2; 7 nucleotides match TRBD1. V shed 6 bases, J shed 10 bases, and the junction held 5 bases outside the gene matches. Per germline, CDR1 MNHEY and CDR2 SVGAGI. The CDR3 has 11 residues. CDR3 amino acids: CASSPGTAYTF. The CDR3 DNA follows: TGTGCCAGCAGCCCCGGGACAGCCTACACCTTC.

This chain uses TRBV4-2 with TRBJ1-6, with TRBD1 matching 9 bases. Per the germline V gene, CDR1 is LGHNA and CDR2 is YNFKEQ. The V and J ends lost 0 bases and 7 bases, in that order; junction bases with no gene match: 4. The CDR3 contains 16 residues. This CDR3 is CASSQDLGQGNSPLHF. In nucleotides, the CDR3 is TGTGCCAGCAGCCAAGATCTTGGACAGGGGAATTCACCCCTCCACTTT.

The V gene is TRBV14, the J gene TRBJ2-3; 11 positions match TRBD2. The V gene end was trimmed by 5 bases and the J gene end by 3 bases; junction bases not matched to a gene: 4. The CDR3 is 15 amino acids. Germline assignment: CDR1 SGHDN and CDR2 FVKESK. CDR3 sequence reads: CASSSSGRRTDTQYF. The CDR3 DNA is TGTGCCAGCAGCTCTAGCGGGAGGAGGACAGATACGCAGTATTTT.

The chain couples TRBV13 to TRBJ2-5, with 16 bases that match TRBD2. The CDR3 runs 17 residues. The germline CDR1 and CDR2 sequences are PRHDT and FYEKMQ (reference sequence). The V and J ends lost 4 bases and 0 bases, in that order; junction bases with no gene match: 2. The CDR3 DNA reads TGTGCCAGCAGCTGGGGACTAGCGGGGGGGAACCAAGAGACCCAGTACTTC. It translates to CASSWGLAGGNQETQYF.

CDR3 amino acids: CASSEAQLAGVHEQFF. The CDR3 bases are TGTGCCAGCAGTGAAGCGCAACTAGCGGGAGTCCATGAGCAGTTCTTC. The chain links TRBV6-1 to TRBJ2-1, with TRBD2 matching over 11 bases. CDR1 and CDR2 from the germline V gene are MNHNS and SASEGT. V was clipped by 0 bases and J by 8 bases; unmatched bases: 6. This CDR3 contains 16 residues.

CDR3 residues: CASNVRDRGGYEQYF. For the CDR3, the DNA is TGTGCCAGCAATGTCCGGGACAGGGGTGGTTACGAGCAGTACTTC. The chain is built from TRBV27 and TRBJ2-7; 10 nucleotides align to TRBD1. Losses at the gene ends were 7 bases for V and 4 bases for J; bases not matched to a gene: 10. Per germline, CDR1 MNHEY and CDR2 SMNVEV (reference sequence). The length of the CDR3 is 15 residues.